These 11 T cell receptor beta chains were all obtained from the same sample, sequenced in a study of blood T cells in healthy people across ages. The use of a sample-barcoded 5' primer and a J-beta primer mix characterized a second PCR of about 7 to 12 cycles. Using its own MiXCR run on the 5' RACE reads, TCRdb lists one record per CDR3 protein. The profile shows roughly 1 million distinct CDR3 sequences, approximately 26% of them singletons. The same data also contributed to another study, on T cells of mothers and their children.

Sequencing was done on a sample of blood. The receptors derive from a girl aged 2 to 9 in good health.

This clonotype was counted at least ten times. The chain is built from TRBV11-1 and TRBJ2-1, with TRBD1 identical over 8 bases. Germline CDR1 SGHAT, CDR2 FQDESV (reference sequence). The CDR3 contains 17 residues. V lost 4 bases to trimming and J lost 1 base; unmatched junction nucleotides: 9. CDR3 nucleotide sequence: TGTGCCAGCAGCTCCTTTCCCCAGGGGGCTTCCTACAATGAGCAGTTCTTC. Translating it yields CASSSFPQGASYNEQFF.

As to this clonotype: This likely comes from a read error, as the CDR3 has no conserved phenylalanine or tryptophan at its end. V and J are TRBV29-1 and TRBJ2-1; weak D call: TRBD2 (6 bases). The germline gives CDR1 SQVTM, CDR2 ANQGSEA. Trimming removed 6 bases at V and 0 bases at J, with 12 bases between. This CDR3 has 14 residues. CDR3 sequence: CSVSRGSSYNEQFL. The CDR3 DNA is TGCAGCGTCTCCCGGGGGAGCTCCTACAATGAGCAGTTCCTC.

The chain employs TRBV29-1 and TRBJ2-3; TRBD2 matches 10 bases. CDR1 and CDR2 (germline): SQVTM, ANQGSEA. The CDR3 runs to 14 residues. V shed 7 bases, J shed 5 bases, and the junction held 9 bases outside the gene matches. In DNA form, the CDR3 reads TGCAGCGAAAGATTAGCGGGAGGAATAGATACGCAGTATTTT. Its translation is CSERLAGGIDTQYF.

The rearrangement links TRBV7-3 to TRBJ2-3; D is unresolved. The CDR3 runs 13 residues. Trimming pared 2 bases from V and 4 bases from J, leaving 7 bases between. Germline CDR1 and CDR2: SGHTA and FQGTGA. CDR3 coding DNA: TGTGCCAGCAGCTTATTGACCGCAGATACGCAGTATTTT. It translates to CASSLLTADTQYF.

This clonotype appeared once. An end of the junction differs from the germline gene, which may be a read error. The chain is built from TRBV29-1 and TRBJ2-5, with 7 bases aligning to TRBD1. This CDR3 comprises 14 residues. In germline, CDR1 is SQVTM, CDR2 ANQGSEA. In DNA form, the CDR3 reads TGCAGCGTGTCCGGGACAGCAAGCTCCTACGAGCAGTGCTTC. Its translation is CSVSGTASSYEQCF.

The CDR3 region has the DNA TGCAGTGCTAGAGTTGGCGGCGGAGGTGTGACCCAGTACTTC. Translating it yields CSARVGGGGVTQYF. The chain links TRBV20-1 to TRBJ2-5; D possibly corresponds to TRBD2 (5 bases). V gave up 1 base and J gave up 7 bases, with 16 bases separating them. This CDR3 contains 14 residues. CDR1 is DFQATT and CDR2 is SNEGSKA in the germline V gene (reference sequence).

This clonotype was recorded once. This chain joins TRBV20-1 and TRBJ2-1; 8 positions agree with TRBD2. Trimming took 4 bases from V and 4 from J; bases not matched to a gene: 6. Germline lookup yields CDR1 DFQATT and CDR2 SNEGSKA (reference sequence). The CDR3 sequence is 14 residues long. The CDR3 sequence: CSATSGLAYNEQFF. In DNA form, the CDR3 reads TGCAGTGCTACTTCCGGACTAGCTTACAATGAGCAGTTCTTC.

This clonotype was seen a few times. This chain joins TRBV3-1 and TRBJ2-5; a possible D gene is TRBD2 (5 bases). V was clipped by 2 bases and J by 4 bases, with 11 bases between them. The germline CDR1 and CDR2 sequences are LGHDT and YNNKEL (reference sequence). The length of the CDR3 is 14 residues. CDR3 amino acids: CASSQRGFGETQYF. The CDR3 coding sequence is TGTGCCAGCAGCCAACGGGGATTTGGAGAGACCCAGTACTTC.

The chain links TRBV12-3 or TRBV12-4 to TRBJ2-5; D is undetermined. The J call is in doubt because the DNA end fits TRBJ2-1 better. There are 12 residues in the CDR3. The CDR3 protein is CASSYSGLEQFF. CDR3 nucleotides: TGTGCCAGCAGTTATAGTGGGCTTGAGCAGTTCTTC.

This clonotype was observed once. This CDR3 is CASSLAEDTQYF. CDR3 nucleotides: TGTGCCAGCAGCTTAGCAGAAGATACGCAGTATTTT. J is TRBJ2-3 and V is TRBV7-9; D remains ambiguous. The CDR3 covers 12 residues. V dropped 0 bases and J dropped 5 bases, with 3 bases sitting between them. The germline V gene encodes CDR1 SEHNR and CDR2 FQNEAQ (reference sequence).

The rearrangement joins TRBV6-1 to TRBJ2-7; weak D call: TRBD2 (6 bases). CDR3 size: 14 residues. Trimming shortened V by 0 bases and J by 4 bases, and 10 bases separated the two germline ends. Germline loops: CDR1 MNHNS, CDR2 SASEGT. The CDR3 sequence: CASSEAGGLYEQYF. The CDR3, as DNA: TGTGCCAGCAGTGAAGCGGGGGGACTGTACGAGCAGTACTTC.